The next 26 T cell receptor beta chains were all read from a single sample in a study of OX40 agonist ivuxolimab in advanced cancers. Generated by immunoSEQ multiplex PCR, the TCRdb table keeps only in-frame clones and is missing some. The sample has 75,000 to 100,000 clones, about 90% seen once. This specimen consisted of CD4+ or CD8+ T cells sorted from blood, obtained in a trial of the OX40 agonist ivuxolimab. These receptors were collected from an adult with an advanced solid tumor such as melanoma, head and neck, liver or kidney cancer.

CDR3 sequence reads: CASSYRGPAYEQYF. The CDR3 region has the DNA TGTGCCAGCAGTTACCGGGGACCTGCCTACGAGCAGTACTTC. The genes are TRBV6-5 and TRBJ2-7; tentatively, D is TRBD1 or TRBD2 (5 bases each). Germline V gene data show CDR1 as MNHEY and CDR2 as SVGAGI. V lost 2 bases and J lost 2, with 10 bases in between. There are 14 residues in the CDR3.

The chain uses TRBV7-9 and TRBJ2-2; TRBD1 aligns across 9 bases. The V gene's germline CDR1 is SEHNR and CDR2 FQNEAQ (reference sequence). The CDR3 sequence is 17 residues long. V lost 1 base, J lost 0 bases, and 3 bases stayed unmatched. As DNA, the CDR3 is TGTGCCAGCAGCTTAGGCCGACAGGGGGCGAACACCGGGGAGCTGTTTTTT. It codes for CASSLGRQGANTGELFF. The full variable domain, in which reference TRBV7-9 and TRBJ2-2 provide the parts outside the CDR3, is DTGVSQNPRHKITKRGQNVTFRCDPISEHNRLYWYRQTLGQGPEFLTYFQNEAQLEKSRLLSDRFSAERPKGSFSTLEIQRTEQGDSAMYLCASSLGRQGANTGELFFGEGSRLTVL.

The V call is TRBV19, the J call TRBJ1-5; 9 nucleotides agree with TRBD1. CDR3 length: 16 amino acids. Trimming at V came to 8 bases and at J to 5 bases, leaving 13 bases not matched to a gene. Germline loops: CDR1 LNHDA, CDR2 SQIVND (reference sequence). DNA for the CDR3: TGTGCCAGTTTGGACAGGGGAATGGGTGGGGATCAGCCCCAGCATTTT. This codes for CASLDRGMGGDQPQHF.

The gene calls are TRBV4-1 and TRBJ1-5, with D perhaps TRBD1 (6 bases). This CDR3 contains 16 residues. The germline V and J ends were trimmed by 2 bases and 3 bases, with 14 bases remaining between them. Germline V gene data show CDR1 as MGHRA and CDR2 as YSYEKL. CDR3 protein: CASSQKWTVDNQPQHF. In DNA form, the CDR3 reads TGCGCCAGCAGCCAAAAGTGGACAGTAGACAATCAGCCCCAGCATTTT.

The chain employs TRBV10-3 and TRBJ1-2; a possible D gene is TRBD1 (6 bases). Germline values: CDR1 ENHRY, CDR2 SYGVKD. The CDR3 runs to 15 residues. Trimming took 4 bases from V and 3 from J, leaving 15 bases between them. The CDR3, as DNA: TGTGCCATCAGTGGCGGGGGCAGCGAAGACTATGGCTACACCTTC. Translated, it gives CAISGGGSEDYGYTF.

The V and J genes are TRBV7-2 and TRBJ1-2; D gene ambiguous. The CDR3 has 12 amino acids. Per the germline V gene, CDR1 is SGHTA and CDR2 is FQGNSA. V was shortened by 3 bases and J by 6 bases, with 8 bases between the two germline ends. The CDR3 is CASSFLMHGYTF. In DNA form, the CDR3 reads TGTGCCAGCAGCTTTCTTATGCATGGCTACACCTTC.

This chain links TRBV11-3 with TRBJ2-2; 7 nucleotides align to TRBD1. V was pared by 3 bases and J by 4 bases, with 2 bases of the junction left unmatched. From germline, CDR1 is SGHNT and CDR2 YENEEA. The CDR3 sequence is 14 residues long. For the CDR3, the DNA is TGTGCCAGCAGCTTCCCAGGGGGCACCGGGGAGCTGTTTTTT. Translating it yields CASSFPGGTGELFF.

The V and J genes are TRBV6-5 and TRBJ1-1; 7 bases align to TRBD1. Looked up from germline, CDR1 is MNHEY and CDR2 is SVGAGI. CDR3 length: 13 amino acids. The trim removed 10 bases at V and 2 bases at J, leaving 7 bases unmatched. This CDR3 is CATRRGPNTEAFF. In DNA, the CDR3 is TGTGCCACCCGAAGGGGGCCCAACACTGAAGCTTTCTTT.

This clone was observed a single time. V gene TRBV25-1 combines with J gene TRBJ2-7; D may be TRBD1 (6 bases). The V and J ends lost 4 bases and 11 bases respectively, with 15 bases between them. Germline V CDR1 and CDR2: MGHDK, SYGVNS. The CDR3 runs 12 residues. CDR3 region: CASSGAGVIKYF. The CDR3, as DNA: TGTGCCAGCAGTGGAGCAGGGGTGATTAAGTACTTC.

The chain links TRBV4-3 to TRBJ2-1; D remains unclear. Trimming cost V 0 bases and J 6 bases, with 9 bases left between them. The CDR3 loop spans 14 amino acids. Germline V gene lookup returns CDR1 LGHNA and CDR2 YSLEER. Here the CDR3 DNA reads TGCGCCAGCAGCCAAGATCCACTTTCCAATGAGCAGTTCTTC. Protein product: CASSQDPLSNEQFF.

V is TRBV7-9 and J is TRBJ2-3; D unresolved. The germline V and J ends were trimmed by 4 bases and 1 base, with 6 bases remaining between them. The CDR3 covers 13 residues. Germline lookup yields CDR1 SEHNR and CDR2 FQNEAQ (reference sequence). The CDR3 nucleotides are TGTGCCAGCAGCTCCCCGGGCACAGATACGCAGTATTTT. Translation gives CASSSPGTDTQYF.

The rearrangement uses TRBV2 and TRBJ2-3; TRBD2 matches 8 bases. The CDR3 spans 15 residues. The V gene end was trimmed by 7 bases and the J gene end by 6 bases; junction bases not matched to a gene: 12. Per germline, CDR1 SNHLY and CDR2 FYNNEI. CDR3 sequence (DNA): TGTGCCAGCATTCGAACCGGGACTAGATCCGATACGCAGTATTTT. It specifies CASIRTGTRSDTQYF.

V and J are TRBV5-1 and TRBJ2-3, with 13 bases aligning to TRBD2. The CDR3 spans 19 residues. CDR1 is SGHRS, CDR2 YFSETQ, per germline. V lost 4 bases and J lost 0; bases outside the gene matches: 11. Here the CDR3 reads CASSTGLAGTPASTDTQYF. The CDR3 DNA reads TGCGCCAGCAGCACGGGACTAGCGGGGACACCGGCTAGCACAGATACGCAGTATTTT.

The chain has TRBV4-1 and TRBJ2-1; maybe TRBD2 (6 bases). Germline loops: CDR1 MGHRA, CDR2 YSYEKL. This CDR3 has 16 residues. Trimming took off 4 bases at V and 2 bases at J, with 15 bases between the two ends. CDR3 coding DNA: TGCGCCAGCAGCCCCCCCTTGGGGACTCCCTACAATGAGCAGTTCTTC. Amino acids: CASSPPLGTPYNEQFF.

This chain links TRBV7-3 with TRBJ1-2, with D hard to call. This CDR3 is 13 amino acids long. V lost 5 bases to trimming and J lost 5 bases, with 12 bases between them. Germline V gene lookup returns CDR1 SGHTA and CDR2 FQGTGA. The CDR3 sequence: CASSGSDGYGYTF. In nucleotides, the CDR3 is TGTGCCAGCAGCGGCTCGGACGGATATGGCTACACCTTC.

The V call is TRBV11-3, the J call TRBJ1-1; a weak D match, TRBD1 (5 bases). The germline V and J ends were trimmed by 2 bases and 8 bases, with 9 bases remaining between them. This CDR3 contains 12 residues. CDR1 is SGHNT and CDR2 is YENEEA in the germline V gene. CDR3 coding DNA: TGTGCCAGCAGCTTAACCGGGGCCGAAGCTTTCTTT. Translated: CASSLTGAEAFF.

As DNA, the CDR3 is TGTGCCAGCAGCAAATCCGGGGATACGCAGTATTTT. It encodes CASSKSGDTQYF. This sequence joins TRBV11-2 and TRBJ2-3; D gene unclear. Per germline, CDR1 SGHAT and CDR2 FQNNGV. Between the trimmed V and J ends, which lost 5 bases and 6 bases, there was a span of 9 bases. The CDR3 consists of 12 residues.

J is TRBJ2-5 and V is TRBV7-9; D not certain. The end of the DNA fits TRBJ2-7 better, so the J call may be wrong. Germline V gene lookup returns CDR1 SEHNR and CDR2 FQNEAQ (reference sequence). The CDR3 length is 13 residues. The CDR3 sequence is CASSLRKDYEQYF. CDR3 coding DNA: TGTGCCAGCAGCTTACGAAAGGACTACGAGCAGTACTTC.

The chain couples TRBV30 to TRBJ1-2; D call uncertain. Trimming removed 8 bases at V and 2 bases at J, with 9 bases between. There are 11 residues in the CDR3. Germline-derived CDR1 and CDR2 are GTSNPN and SVGIG (reference sequence). The CDR3 reads CAGRPNYGYTF. CDR3 sequence (DNA): TGTGCCGGAAGGCCGAACTATGGCTACACCTTC. Using reference TRBV30 and TRBJ1-2 for the parts outside the CDR3, the full variable domain is SQTIHQWPATLVQPVGSPLSLECTVEGTSNPNLYWYRQAAGRGLQLLFYSVGIGQISSEVPQNLSASRPQDRQFILSSKKLLLSDSGFYLCAGRPNYGYTFGSGTRLTVV.

This rearrangement joins TRBV2 to TRBJ2-3, with D possibly matching TRBD2 (5 bases). V was shortened by 5 bases and J by 1 base, with 7 bases between the two germline ends. The CDR3 covers 13 residues. The germline gives CDR1 SNHLY, CDR2 FYNNEI. The DNA for the CDR3 is TGTGCCAGCAGTCTGGAGGGCACAGATACGCAGTATTTT. Translating it yields CASSLEGTDTQYF.

The chain carries TRBV18 and TRBJ2-1, with D uncertain. Between the trimmed V and J ends, which lost 6 bases and 0 bases, there was a span of 15 bases. The germline V gene encodes CDR1 KGHSH and CDR2 LQKENI. The CDR3 is 16 amino acids. In nucleotides, the CDR3 is TGTGCCAGCTCGATGTTGGGCGGAAGCTCCTACAATGAGCAGTTCTTC. This sequence encodes CASSMLGGSSYNEQFF.

The chain employs TRBV4-3 and TRBJ2-7; D may be TRBD2 (6 bases). This CDR3 comprises 15 residues. The germline V gene encodes CDR1 LGHNA and CDR2 YSLEER. V gave up 0 bases and J gave up 2 bases, with 11 bases separating them. CDR3: CASSQDTGEPYEQYF. For the CDR3, the DNA is TGCGCCAGCAGCCAAGATACGGGAGAACCCTACGAGCAGTACTTC.

The chain employs TRBV19 and TRBJ2-1; perhaps TRBD2 as D (6 bases). V gave up 6 bases and J gave up 5 bases, with 14 bases separating them. Per germline, CDR1 LNHDA and CDR2 SQIVND (reference sequence). There are 14 residues in the CDR3. The CDR3 reads CASRSLAFNNEQFF. As DNA, the CDR3 is TGTGCCAGTAGAAGTCTAGCGTTCAACAATGAGCAGTTCTTC. The variable domain in full, with the rest retrieved from reference TRBV19 and TRBJ2-1, is DGGITQSPKYLFRKEGQNVTLSCEQNLNHDAMYWYRQDPGQGLRLIYYSQIVNDFQKGDIAEGYSVSREKKESFPLTVTSAQKNPTAFYLCASRSLAFNNEQFFGPGTRLTVL.

The CDR3, as DNA: TGTGCCAGCAGCTTAAACGGGGGAGGGCCGGGAGAGCAGTTCTTC. Encoded protein: CASSLNGGGPGEQFF. The gene calls are TRBV7-3 and TRBJ2-1; 7 positions agree with TRBD2. J gave up 10 bases and V 1 base, and 10 bases lay outside the gene matches. Germline V gene lookup returns CDR1 SGHTA and CDR2 FQGTGA. The CDR3 sequence is 15 residues long.

The CDR3 nucleotides are TGTGCCAGCTCACCGCGGACAGGGGGAGATGAGCAGTTCTTC. It is translated as CASSPRTGGDEQFF. The chain carries TRBV18 and TRBJ2-1; 10 bases are a match to TRBD1. Per the germline V gene, CDR1 is KGHSH and CDR2 is LQKENI. This CDR3 has 14 amino acids. Trimming took 3 bases from V and 8 from J; bases not matched to a gene: 4. The variable domain in full, completed from reference TRBV18 and TRBJ2-1, reads NAGVMQNPRHLVRRRGQEARLRCSPMKGHSHVYWYRQLPEEGLKFMVYLQKENIIDESGMPKERFSAEFPKEGPSILRIQQVVRGDSAAYFCASSPRTGGDEQFFGPGTRLTVL.

A single count supports this clone. The rearrangement joins TRBV6-6 to TRBJ2-1; 8 bases line up with TRBD1. The CDR3 runs 14 residues. Unmatched junction bases numbered 5, after V lost 6 bases and J lost 4 bases. Germline V lookup: CDR1 MNHNY, CDR2 SVGAGI (reference sequence). Here the CDR3 reads CASRPQGAYNEQFF. CDR3 sequence (DNA): TGTGCCAGCAGGCCTCAGGGGGCATACAATGAGCAGTTCTTC.